This T cell receptor (beta chain) was retrieved from a study of molecular identifiers for immune sequencing clone quantification. This clonotype showed up just a few times. Its target is not known. For naive CD8 T cells, sorting used the CD8+CD4-CCR7+CD45RA+ phenotype. There are 15 residues in the CDR3. Germline values: CDR1 MNHEY, CDR2 SMNVEV (reference sequence). The V end was cut by 2 bases, the J end by 7 bases, with 15 bases between. MiXCR, applied by TCRdb to the PCR reads, yields one record per CDR3 protein. The table has roughly 300,000 distinct CDR3 sequences, about a quarter seen once. Findings and limits, study-wide: Clones that had above 20 RNA copies took up over 99% of effector molecules but under 1% in naive cells.

The gene calls are TRBV27 and TRBJ2-1; D ambiguous. The receptor comes from a human donor in good health. Some libraries in this study had Jurkat cell RNA spiked in. The sequenced sample was naive CD8+ T cells from blood, with Jurkat cell RNA spiked in. Indicated subset: FACS-sorted CD8+CD4-CCR7+CD45RA+ naive T cells. This CDR3 reads CASSLGPPSWNEQFF. CDR3 sequence (DNA): TGTGCCAGCAGTTTAGGCCCGCCGAGTTGGAATGAGCAGTTCTTC.